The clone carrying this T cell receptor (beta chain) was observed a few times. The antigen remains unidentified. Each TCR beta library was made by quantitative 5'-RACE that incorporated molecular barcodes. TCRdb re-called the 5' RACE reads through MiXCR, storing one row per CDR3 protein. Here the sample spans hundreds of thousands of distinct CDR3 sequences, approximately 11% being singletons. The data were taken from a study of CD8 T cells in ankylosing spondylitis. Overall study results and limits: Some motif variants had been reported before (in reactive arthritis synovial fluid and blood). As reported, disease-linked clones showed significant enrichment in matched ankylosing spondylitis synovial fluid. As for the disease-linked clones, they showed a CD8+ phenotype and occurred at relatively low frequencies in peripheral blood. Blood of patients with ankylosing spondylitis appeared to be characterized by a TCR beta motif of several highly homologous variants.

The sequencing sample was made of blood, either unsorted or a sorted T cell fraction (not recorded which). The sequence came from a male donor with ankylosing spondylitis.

The CDR3 sequence is CALSGEGNEQFF. CDR3 DNA: TGTGCCTTAAGTGGGGAGGGTAACGAGCAGTTCTTC. This sequence joins TRBV10-3 and TRBJ2-1; TRBD2 matches at 7 bases. Per the germline V gene, CDR1 is ENHRY and CDR2 is SYGVKD. CDR3 length equals 12 residues. V was clipped by 11 bases and J by 10 bases; unmatched bases: 11.